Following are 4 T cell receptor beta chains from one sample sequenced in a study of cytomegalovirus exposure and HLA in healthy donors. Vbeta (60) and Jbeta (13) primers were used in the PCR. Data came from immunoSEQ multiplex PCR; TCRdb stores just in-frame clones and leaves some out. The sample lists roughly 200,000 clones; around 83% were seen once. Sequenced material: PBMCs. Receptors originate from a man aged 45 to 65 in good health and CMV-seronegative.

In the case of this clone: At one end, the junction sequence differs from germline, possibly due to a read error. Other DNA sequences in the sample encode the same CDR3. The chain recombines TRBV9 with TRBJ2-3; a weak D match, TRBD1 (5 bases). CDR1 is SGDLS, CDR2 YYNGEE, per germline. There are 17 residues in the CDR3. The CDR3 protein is CASSVGGGVRVADTQYF. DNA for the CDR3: TGCGCCAGCAGCGTAGGTGGTGGAGTCAGGGTGGCAGATACGCAGTATTTT.

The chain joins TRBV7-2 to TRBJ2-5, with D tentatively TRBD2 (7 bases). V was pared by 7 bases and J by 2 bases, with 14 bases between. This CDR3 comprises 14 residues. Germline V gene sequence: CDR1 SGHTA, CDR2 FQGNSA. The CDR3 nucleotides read TGTGCCAGCACCCGGGCGGGGGCTCAAGAGACCCAGTACTTC. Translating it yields CASTRAGAQETQYF.

As DNA, the CDR3 is TGTGCCAGCAGCTTAGAGTCACAATCCTACAATGAGCAGTTCTTC. Amino acids: CASSLESQSYNEQFF. The chain carries TRBV7-2 and TRBJ2-1, with D uncertain. The CDR3 is 15 residues long. In germline, CDR1 is SGHTA, CDR2 FQGNSA. V lost 1 base and J lost 1, with 8 bases in between.

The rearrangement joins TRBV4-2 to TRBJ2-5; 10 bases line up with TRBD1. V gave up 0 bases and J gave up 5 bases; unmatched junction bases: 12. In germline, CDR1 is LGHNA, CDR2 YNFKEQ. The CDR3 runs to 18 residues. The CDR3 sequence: CASSQEGAGTGARETQYF. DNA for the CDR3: TGTGCCAGCAGCCAAGAAGGGGCAGGGACAGGGGCCAGGGAGACCCAGTACTTC.